A single sample is the source of the 2 T cell receptor beta chains below, sequenced in a study of tumor-infiltrating lymphocytes in localized non-small cell lung cancer (dated by TCRdb to the early 2020s). Library preparation employed the immunoSEQ multiplex PCR assay. This immuneACCESS table, as held by TCRdb, lists in-frame sequences with V and J called but not all clones. Of the missing ones, under half trace to an unresolved V gene in checked studies; the others have no known cause. This sample lists about 23,000 clones; roughly 69% were detected once. The biggest ten clones account for about 15% of the sample. The specimen sequenced was lung tumor tissue. The source is a human donor with non-small cell lung cancer.

V gene TRBV7-8 combines with J gene TRBJ1-1, with D possibly being TRBD1 (6 bases). The V and J ends lost 8 bases and 1 base respectively, with 20 bases between them. Germline V gene lookup returns CDR1 SGHVS and CDR2 FQNEAQ. This CDR3 is 16 amino acids long. Here the CDR3 reads CASALRQGRANTEAFF. DNA of the CDR3: TGTGCCAGCGCCCTGAGGCAGGGGAGAGCGAACACTGAAGCTTTCTTT.

The chain uses TRBV28 and TRBJ2-7, with TRBD2 matching 7 bases. With 6 bases clipped from V and 3 bases from J, the junction kept 5 bases outside the gene matches. CDR3 size: 13 residues. Germline-derived CDR1 and CDR2 are MDHEN and SYDVKM. CDR3 in amino acids: CASSRAGRYEQYF. CDR3 in DNA: TGTGCCAGCAGCCGAGCGGGACGCTACGAGCAGTACTTC.